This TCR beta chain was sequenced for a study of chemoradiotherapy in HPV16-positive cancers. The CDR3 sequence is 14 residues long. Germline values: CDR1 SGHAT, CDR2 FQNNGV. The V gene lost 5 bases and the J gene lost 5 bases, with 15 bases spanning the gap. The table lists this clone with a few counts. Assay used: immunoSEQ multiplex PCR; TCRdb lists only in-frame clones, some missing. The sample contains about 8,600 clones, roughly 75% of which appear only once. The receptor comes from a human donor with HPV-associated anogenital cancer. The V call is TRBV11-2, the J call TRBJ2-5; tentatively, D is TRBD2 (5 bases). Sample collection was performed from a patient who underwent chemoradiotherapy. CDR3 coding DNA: TGTGCCAGCAGCCCTCTAGGGCGAGGGGAGACCCAGTACTTC. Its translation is CASSPLGRGETQYF.